This entry lists 2 T cell receptor beta chains sequenced from one sample in a study of blood T cell repertoires in COVID-19. Some clones are missing from TCRdb's copy, which holds only in-frame ones; the method was immunoSEQ multiplex PCR. Of roughly 100,000 clones in the sample, around nine tenths were seen once. Sequenced: peripheral blood. The receptors were gathered from a man between 50 and 59 years old with COVID-19, enrolled during active disease.

The rearrangement uses TRBV6-5 and TRBJ1-2, with TRBD1 matching over 7 bases. Germline-derived CDR1 and CDR2 are MNHEY and SVGAGI. This CDR3 region has 12 residues. V gave up 5 bases and J gave up 7 bases; unmatched junction bases: 4. CDR3 bases: TGTGCCAGCAGTCAGGGGGGTCTTGGCTACACCTTC. As protein: CASSQGGLGYTF.

The chain links TRBV29-1 to TRBJ2-7, with a possible D match to TRBD2 (6 bases). The V gene lost 0 bases and the J gene lost 4 bases, with 7 bases spanning the gap. Looked up from germline, CDR1 is SQVTM and CDR2 is ANQGSEA. The CDR3 totals 12 residues. The CDR3 spells CSVEDRGYEQYF. The DNA of the CDR3 is TGCAGCGTTGAAGATCGGGGGTACGAGCAGTACTTC.